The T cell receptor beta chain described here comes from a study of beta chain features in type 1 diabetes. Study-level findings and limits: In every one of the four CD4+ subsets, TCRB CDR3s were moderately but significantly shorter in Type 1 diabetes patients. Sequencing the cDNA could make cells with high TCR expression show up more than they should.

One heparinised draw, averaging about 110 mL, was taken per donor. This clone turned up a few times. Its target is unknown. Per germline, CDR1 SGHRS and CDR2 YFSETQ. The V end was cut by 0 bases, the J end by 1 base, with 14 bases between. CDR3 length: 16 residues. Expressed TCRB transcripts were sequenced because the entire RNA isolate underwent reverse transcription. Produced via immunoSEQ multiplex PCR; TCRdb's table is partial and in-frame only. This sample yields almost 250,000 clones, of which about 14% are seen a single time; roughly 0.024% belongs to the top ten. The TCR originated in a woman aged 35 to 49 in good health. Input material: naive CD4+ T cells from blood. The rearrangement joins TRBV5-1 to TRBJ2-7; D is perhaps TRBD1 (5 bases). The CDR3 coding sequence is TGCGCCAGCAGCTTGGCACGTTGGCAGGGATCCTACGAGCAGTACTTC. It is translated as CASSLARWQGSYEQYF.